A selection of T cell receptor beta chains follows, all from one sample in a study of a mutant IDH1 vaccine in newly diagnosed glioma. TCRdb's copy holds only in-frame clones and misses some; the assay was immunoSEQ multiplex PCR. Here the sample spans about 44,000 clones, roughly 90% being singletons. These receptors have no known antigen. Sample: PBMCs, taken from a glioma patient whose treatment included an IDH1 peptide vaccine. These TCRs come from a man aged 45-65 years with glioma. Both conserved end residues are part of each CDR3. The D gene is left open where the match is weak. Size tells how often a clone was seen (once, few, many) or the class of an expanded clone, and some rows leave it out.

J: TRBJ2-7; V: TRBV5-5; size: .; D: .; DNA: TGTGCCAGCAGCTTGGGCCAGGGAGGCGGCGAGCAGTACTTC; CDR3: CASSLGQGGGEQYF
J: TRBJ1-1; V: TRBV7-8; size: .; D: .; DNA: TGTGCCAGCAGCTTAGAGGAGTTCTACACTGAAGCTTTCTTT; CDR3: CASSLEEFYTEAFF
J: TRBJ1-1; V: TRBV5-5; size: .; D: TRBD1; DNA: TGTGCCAGCAGCCGGACAGGGGGCGGGAACACTGAAGCTTTCTTT; CDR3: CASSRTGGGNTEAFF
J: TRBJ2-7; V: TRBV5-4; size: .; D: TRBD2; DNA: TGTGCCAGCAGCTCGGCTAGCGGGGGGGCCCACGAGCAGTACTTC; CDR3: CASSSASGGAHEQYF
J: TRBJ1-2; V: TRBV7-2; size: .; D: .; DNA: TGTGCCAGCAGCCCCTCGACAGGAATTAAGACGTATGGCTACACCTTC; CDR3: CASSPSTGIKTYGYTF
J: TRBJ2-5; V: TRBV10-3; size: .; D: .; DNA: TGTGCCATCGGAGGGGATGCCCAGTACTTC; CDR3: CAIGGDAQYF
J: TRBJ2-2; V: TRBV30; size: .; D: .; DNA: TGTGCCTGGTCGAAAGATGGGGTCACCGGGGAGCTGTTTTTT; CDR3: CAWSKDGVTGELFF
J: TRBJ2-2; V: TRBV7-7; size: .; D: .; DNA: TGTGCTAGCAGCTTAGGCCACGACAGCGGGGAGCTGTTTTTT; CDR3: CASSLGHDSGELFF
J: TRBJ2-3; V: TRBV11-3; size: once; D: .; DNA: TGTGCCAGCCAGCCCGGGGCTAGCACAGATACGCAGTATTTT; CDR3: CASQPGASTDTQYF
J: TRBJ1-4; V: TRBV13; size: .; D: .; DNA: TGTGCCAGCAGCCAAGGACCGATCCGTGAAAAACTGTTTTTT; CDR3: CASSQGPIREKLFF